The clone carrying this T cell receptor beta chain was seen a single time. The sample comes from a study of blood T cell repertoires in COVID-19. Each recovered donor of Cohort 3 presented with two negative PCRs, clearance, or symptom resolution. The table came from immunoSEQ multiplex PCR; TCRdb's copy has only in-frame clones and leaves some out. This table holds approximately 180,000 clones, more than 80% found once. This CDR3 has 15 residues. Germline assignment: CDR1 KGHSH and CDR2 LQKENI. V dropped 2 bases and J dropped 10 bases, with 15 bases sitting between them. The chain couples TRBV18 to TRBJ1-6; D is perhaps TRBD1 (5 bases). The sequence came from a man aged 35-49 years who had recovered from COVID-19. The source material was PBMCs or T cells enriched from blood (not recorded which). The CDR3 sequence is CASSPFFGQGSPLHF. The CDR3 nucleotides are TGTGCCAGCTCACCATTCTTCGGGCAGGGATCACCCCTCCACTTT.